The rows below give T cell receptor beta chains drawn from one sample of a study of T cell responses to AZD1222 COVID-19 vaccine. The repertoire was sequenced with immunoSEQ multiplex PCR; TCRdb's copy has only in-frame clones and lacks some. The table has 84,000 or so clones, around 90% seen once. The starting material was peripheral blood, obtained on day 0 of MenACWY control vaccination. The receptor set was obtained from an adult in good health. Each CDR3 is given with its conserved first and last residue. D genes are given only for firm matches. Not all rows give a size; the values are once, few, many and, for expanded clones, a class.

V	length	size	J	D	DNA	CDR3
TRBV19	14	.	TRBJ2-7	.	TGTGCCAGTAGCGCTCAGACAGGAACCTACGAGCAGTACTTC	CASSAQTGTYEQYF
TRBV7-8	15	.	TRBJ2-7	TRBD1	TGTGCCAGCAGCTCCAGGACAGGGGGCGGCTACGAGCAGTACTTC	CASSSRTGGGYEQYF
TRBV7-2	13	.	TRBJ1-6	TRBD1	TGTGCCAGTACAGGGGGGACCTATTCACCCCTCCACTTT	CASTGGTYSPLHF
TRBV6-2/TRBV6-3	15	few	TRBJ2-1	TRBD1	TGTGCCAGCAGCCTCACTCCCAGGGGGCGACCGGAGCAGTTCTTC	CASSLTPRGRPEQFF
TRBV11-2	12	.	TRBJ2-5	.	TGTGCCAGCAGCTTAGATAGAGAGACCCAGTACTTC	CASSLDRETQYF
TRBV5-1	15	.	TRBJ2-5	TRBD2	TGCGCCAGCAGCTTCTCGCTAGCGGGGCAAGAGACCCAGTACTTC	CASSFSLAGQETQYF
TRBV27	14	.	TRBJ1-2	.	TGTGCCAGCAGCTCCCTGGCAGGCAACTATGGCTACACCTTC	CASSSLAGNYGYTF
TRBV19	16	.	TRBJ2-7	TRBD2	TGTGCCAGTAGTATAGGGACTAGCGGGAGCTCCTACGAGCAGTACTTC	CASSIGTSGSSYEQYF
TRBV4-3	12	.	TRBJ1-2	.	TGCGCCAGCAGCCAGCCTGGTTCTGGCTACACCTTC	CASSQPGSGYTF
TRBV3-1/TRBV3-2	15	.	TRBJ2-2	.	TGTGCCAGCAGCCAAGTGGTCTTTGGGACCGGGGAGCTGTTTTTT	CASSQVVFGTGELFF
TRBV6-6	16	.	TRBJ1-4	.	TGTGCCACCTATCCCGGGCAGGGGATGACTAATGAAAAACTGTTTTTT	CATYPGQGMTNEKLFF
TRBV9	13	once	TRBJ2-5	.	TGTGCCAGCAGCGCAAGAGGGGAAGAGACCCAGTACTTC	CASSARGEETQYF
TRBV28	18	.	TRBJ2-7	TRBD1	TGTGCCAGCAGTTTAATTCGGGACAGGGGGTCCCCTAGCTACGAGCAGTACTTC	CASSLIRDRGSPSYEQYF
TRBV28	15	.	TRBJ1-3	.	TGTGCCAGCAGTTTAAGGGGTAACACGGGAAACACCATATATTTT	CASSLRGNTGNTIYF
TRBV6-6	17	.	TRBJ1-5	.	TGTGCCAGCAGTCTCCCAACAGCCCCCCAAGGAGGTCAGCCCCAGCATTTT	CASSLPTAPQGGQPQHF
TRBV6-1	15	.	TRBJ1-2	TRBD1	TGTGCCAGCAGTGAACCGCAGGGGGGGCCCTATGGCTACACCTTC	CASSEPQGGPYGYTF
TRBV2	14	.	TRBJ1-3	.	TGTGCCAGCAGTGAGGGGGTCAGGGGAAACACCATATATTTT	CASSEGVRGNTIYF
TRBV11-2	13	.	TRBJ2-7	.	TGTGCCAGCAGCTTAGGGGGAACCTACGAGCAGTACTTC	CASSLGGTYEQYF
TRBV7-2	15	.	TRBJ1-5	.	TGTGCCAGCAGCTTAGTTGGGAATGGCAATCAGCCCCAGCATTTT	CASSLVGNGNQPQHF
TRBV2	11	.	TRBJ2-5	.	TGTGCCAGCAGTGAAAAGGAGACCCAGTACTTC	CASSEKETQYF
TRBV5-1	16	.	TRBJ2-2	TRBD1	TGCGCCAGCAGCACCGCCGGGACAGTAAACACCGGGGAGCTGTTTTTT	CASSTAGTVNTGELFF
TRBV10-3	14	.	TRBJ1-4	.	TGTGCCATCAGCCGGACGGATCCTTATGAAAAACTGTTTTTT	CAISRTDPYEKLFF
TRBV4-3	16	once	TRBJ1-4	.	TGCGCCAGCAGCCAAGACCCAGGAGTTATTAATGAAAAACTGTTTTTT	CASSQDPGVINEKLFF
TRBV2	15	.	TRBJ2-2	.	TGTGCCAGCAGTGAGGAACAGGGACAAAGCGGGGAGCTGTTTTTT	CASSEEQGQSGELFF
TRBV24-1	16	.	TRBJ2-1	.	TGTGCCACCCAGAGCTCGGGCGGTGGCTTCTACAATGAGCAGTTCTTC	CATQSSGGGFYNEQFF
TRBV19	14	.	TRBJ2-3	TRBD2	TGTGCCAGTAGTATCAAAGCGGGGGGTGACACGCAGTATTTT	CASSIKAGGDTQYF
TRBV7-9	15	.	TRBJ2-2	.	TGTGCCAGCAGCTCACCAGCAGGGAACACCGGGGAGCTGTTTTTT	CASSSPAGNTGELFF
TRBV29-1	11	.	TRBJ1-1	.	TGCAGCGTCCCCAAGGGGGCTGAAGCTTTCTTT	CSVPKGAEAFF
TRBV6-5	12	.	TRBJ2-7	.	TGTGCCAGCAGTATGCGGAACTACGAGCAGTACTTC	CASSMRNYEQYF
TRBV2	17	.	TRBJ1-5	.	TGTGCCAGCAGTGAAGCGCTTCGGGGGGCAGGAAATCAGCCCCAGCATTTT	CASSEALRGAGNQPQHF
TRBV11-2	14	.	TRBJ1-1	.	TGTGCCAGCAGCTTGGGCAGGGATCACACTGAAGCTTTCTTT	CASSLGRDHTEAFF
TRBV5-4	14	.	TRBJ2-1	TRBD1	TGTGCCAGCGTCGGACAGGGCTCCTACAATGAGCAGTTCTTC	CASVGQGSYNEQFF
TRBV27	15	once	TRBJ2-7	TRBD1	TGTGCCAGCAGCCCTGGACAGGCCAGCTCCTACGAGCAGTACTTC	CASSPGQASSYEQYF
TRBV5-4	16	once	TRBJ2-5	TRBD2	TGTGCCAGCAGCTCTAAACTAGCGGGAGACCAAGAGACCCAGTACTTC	CASSSKLAGDQETQYF
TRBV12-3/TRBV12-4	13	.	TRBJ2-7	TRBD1	TGTGCCAGCAGCCGGGACAGGGACTACGAGCAGTACTTC	CASSRDRDYEQYF
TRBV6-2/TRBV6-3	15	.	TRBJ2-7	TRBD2	TGTGCCAGCAGTGGAGGACTAGGAGGGTTCGGCGAGCAGTACTTC	CASSGGLGGFGEQYF
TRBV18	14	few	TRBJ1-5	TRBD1	TGTGCCAGCTCTCCAGGGGGATCCAATCAGCCCCAGCATTTT	CASSPGGSNQPQHF
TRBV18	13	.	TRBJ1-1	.	TGTGCCACCCAAAGCACAGGGAACACTGAAGCTTTCTTT	CATQSTGNTEAFF
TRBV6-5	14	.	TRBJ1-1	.	TGTGCCAGCAGTTACTCATTTTCCAACACTGAAGCTTTCTTT	CASSYSFSNTEAFF
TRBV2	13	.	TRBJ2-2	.	TGTGCCAGCACAGGTGGGCGGGTCGGGGAGCTGTTTTTT	CASTGGRVGELFF
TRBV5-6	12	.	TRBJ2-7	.	TGTGCCAGCAGTAGAGGAACCTACGAGCAGTACTTC	CASSRGTYEQYF